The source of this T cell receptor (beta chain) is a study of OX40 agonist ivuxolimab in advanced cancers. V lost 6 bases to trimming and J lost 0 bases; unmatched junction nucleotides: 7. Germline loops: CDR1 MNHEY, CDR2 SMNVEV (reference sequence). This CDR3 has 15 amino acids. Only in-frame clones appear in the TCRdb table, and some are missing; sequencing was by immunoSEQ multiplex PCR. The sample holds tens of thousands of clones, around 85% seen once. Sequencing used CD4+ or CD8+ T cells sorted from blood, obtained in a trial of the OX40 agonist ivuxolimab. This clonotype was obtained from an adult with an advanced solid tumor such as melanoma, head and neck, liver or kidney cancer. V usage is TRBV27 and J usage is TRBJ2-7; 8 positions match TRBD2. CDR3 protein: CASRGISGNSYEQYF. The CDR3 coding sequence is TGTGCCAGCAGGGGAATTAGCGGGAACTCCTACGAGCAGTACTTC.